Presented here are 22 T cell receptor beta chains from one specimen sequenced in a study of tumor-infiltrating lymphocytes in glioblastoma multiforme. Three nested ARM-PCR rounds with V-beta and C-beta primers built TCRB libraries. TCRdb ran MiXCR on the multiplex PCR reads and lists one entry per CDR3 protein. This table holds over 10,000 distinct CDR3 sequences, approximately 70% found once. Sequences were obtained from brain tumor tissue. All receptors derive from a male donor with glioblastoma.

Concerning this clonotype: Here the CDR3 omits its conserved ending phenylalanine or tryptophan, so a read error is the likely source. The DNA is omitted, as the CDR3 cannot be located on it reliably, and the CDR3 follows TCRdb's listing. The rearrangement joins TRBV11-2 to TRBJ1-1; TRBD1, the D gene given by the table, was not confirmed from the DNA. Germline-derived CDR1 and CDR2 are SGHAT and FQNNGV. The CDR3 spans 14 amino acids, including both terminal residues. The CDR3 region is CASSLAGQGVRDFS.

With respect to this clonotype: At one of its ends the junction is not consistent with the germline gene, which may arise from a read error. The chain joins TRBV4-1 to TRBJ1-2; 7 nucleotides match TRBD1. Germline V lookup: CDR1 MGHRA, CDR2 YSYEKL. This CDR3 has 16 residues. CDR3 amino acids: CDSGQDRYRGNYGYTF. CDR3 nucleotide sequence: TGCGACAGCGGCCAAGATCGATACAGGGGAAACTATGGCTACACTTTC.

This clonotype has only a few counts. A single base separates this from a much larger clone, so it may be a read error. Because the CDR3 is missing its conserved closing phenylalanine or tryptophan, this is likely a read error. V is TRBV30 and J is TRBJ1-4, with 9 bases lining up with TRBD1. V lost 2 bases and J lost 8; bases outside the gene matches: 6. The V gene's germline CDR1 is GTSNPN and CDR2 SVGIG (reference sequence). The CDR3 sequence is 14 residues long. Written as DNA, the CDR3 is TGTGCCTGGAGTCCCGGACAGGGGAGGGAAAAACTGTTTCTT. Translated: CAWSPGQGREKLFL.

To note about this clonotype: A much larger clone sits a single nucleotide away, making a read error possible. The chain recombines TRBV5-1 with TRBJ2-7; D is possibly TRBD1 (6 bases). The CDR3 loop spans 14 amino acids. V was shortened by 4 bases and J by 0 bases, with 11 bases between the two germline ends. From germline, CDR1 is SGHRS and CDR2 YFSETQ. Here the CDR3 reads CASSPDSISYEQYF. DNA for the CDR3: TGCGCCAGCAGCCCGGACAGTATCTCCTACGAGCAGTACTTC.

There are many counts of this clonotype. V and J are TRBV28 and TRBJ1-2; D not resolved. The V end lost 6 bases, the J end lost 4 bases, and 12 bases lay between the germline ends. Per germline, CDR1 MDHEN and CDR2 SYDVKM. This CDR3 is built from 13 residues. CDR3: CASSRPGGYGYTF. The CDR3 DNA follows: TGTGCCAGCAGCCGCCCGGGCGGCTATGGCTACACCTTC.

This clonotype was seen many times. The chain joins TRBV6-5 to TRBJ2-7, with 12 bases that match TRBD2. CDR3 length: 15 residues. Germline CDR1 and CDR2: MNHEY and SVGAGI. J gave up 0 bases and V 5 bases, and 2 bases lay outside the gene matches. The CDR3 region has the DNA TGTGCCAGCAGTGCGACTAGCGGGAGCTCCTACGAGCAGTACTTC. It yields the protein CASSATSGSSYEQYF.

This clonotype was picked up many times. The chain recombines TRBV20-1 with TRBJ2-1; 8 nucleotides align to TRBD2. This CDR3 contains 14 residues. Germline CDR1 and CDR2: DFQATT and SNEGSKA (reference sequence). The V and J ends lost 3 bases and 3 bases, in that order; junction bases with no gene match: 4. CDR3 residues: CSASGRALYNEQFF. The CDR3 nucleotides are TGCAGTGCTAGCGGGAGGGCCCTCTACAATGAGCAGTTCTTC.

This clonotype appeared a single time. The germline gene is not matched at one end of the junction; a read error may be the cause. This rearrangement joins TRBV28 to TRBJ1-4; D gene ambiguous. Germline assignment: CDR1 MDHEN and CDR2 SYDVKM. CDR3 size: 13 residues. In nucleotides, the CDR3 is TGTGCCAGCCTCGGTGGGAGTAATGAAGAACTGTTTTTT. Its translation: CASLGGSNEELFF. The whole variable domain, filled in from reference TRBV28 and TRBJ1-4, reads DVKVTQSSRYLVKRTGEKVFLECVQDMDHENMFWYRQDPGLGLRLIYFSYDVKMKEKGDIPEGYSVSREKKERFSLILESASTNQTSMYLCASLGGSNEELFFGSGTQLSVL.

This clonotype appeared a single time. This chain connects TRBV11-2 to TRBJ2-7; D is possibly TRBD1 (6 bases). V was clipped by 2 bases and J by 4 bases, with 15 bases between them. Germline V lookup: CDR1 SGHAT, CDR2 FQNNGV. The CDR3 has 15 residues. CDR3 region: CASSLSQGNWYEQYF. The CDR3, as DNA: TGTGCCAGCAGCTTATCTCAGGGGAATTGGTACGAGCAGTACTTC.

This clonotype was counted a few times. The V call is TRBV11-3, the J call TRBJ2-2, with TRBD1 matching over 7 bases. Germline CDR1 and CDR2: SGHNT and YENEEA. V gave up 5 bases and J gave up 1 base; unmatched junction bases: 10. The CDR3 runs 17 residues. The CDR3 loop is CASSAPEGTVNTGELFF. Here the CDR3 DNA reads TGTGCCAGCAGCGCCCCTGAAGGGACAGTGAACACCGGGGAGCTGTTTTTT.

This clonotype was seen a few times. Germline and junction disagree at one end, which may indicate a read error. This sequence joins TRBV3-1 and TRBJ2-1, with D perhaps given as TRBD1 or TRBD2 (5 bases each). The CDR3 has 17 amino acids. In germline, CDR1 is LGHDT, CDR2 YNNKEL (reference sequence). CDR3 loop: CASSQFGGLYSYNEQLF. The CDR3 nucleotides are TGTGCCAGCAGCCAATTTGGGGGATTATACTCCTACAATGAGCAGTTATTC.

The chain has TRBV7-9 and TRBJ2-1; possible D gene TRBD2, 6 bases. CDR1 and CDR2 (germline): SEHNR, FQNEAQ (reference sequence). The length of the CDR3 is 19 residues. V gave up 8 bases and J gave up 6 bases, with 32 bases separating them. The CDR3 region is CASGSTPGRIPMGLNEQFF. The CDR3 DNA follows: TGTGCCAGCGGCTCGACACCCGGGAGAATTCCAATGGGGCTCAATGAGCAGTTCTTC.

Worth noting for this clonotype: At one of its ends the junction is not consistent with the germline gene, which may arise from a read error. This chain joins TRBV5-6 and TRBJ1-6, with 7 positions matching TRBD1. The CDR3 is made up of 14 amino acids. Germline loops: CDR1 SGHDT, CDR2 YYEEEE. The CDR3 DNA follows: TGTGCCAGCAGTTTGGGACAGATTAATTCAGCCCTCCACTTT. This encodes CASSLGQINSALHF.

The chain recombines TRBV4-1 with TRBJ2-1; 7 positions match TRBD2. This CDR3 is built from 17 residues. Trimming took 4 bases from V and 4 from J; bases not matched to a gene: 13. The germline gives CDR1 MGHRA, CDR2 YSYEKL. For the CDR3, the DNA is TGCGCCAGCAGCCCTAGACTAGCCGCTTCTCTTTACAATGAGCAGTTCTTC. It encodes CASSPRLAASLYNEQFF.

The chain uses TRBV11-2 and TRBJ1-4; D remains ambiguous. The CDR3 length is 17 residues. CDR1 is SGHAT, CDR2 FQNNGV, per germline. V was clipped by 0 bases and J by 0 bases, with 11 bases between them. CDR3 DNA: TGTGCCAGCAGCTTAGAGCCCAGTTTTGCAACTAATGAAAAACTGTTTTTT. Protein sequence: CASSLEPSFATNEKLFF. The full variable domain, with the rest looked up from reference TRBV11-2 and TRBJ1-4, is EAGVAQSPRYKIIEKRQSVAFWCNPISGHATLYWYQQILGQGPKLLIQFQNNGVVDDSQLPKDRFSAERLKGVDSTLKIQPAKLEDSAVYLCASSLEPSFATNEKLFFGSGTQLSVL.

This clonotype was observed a single time. The chain has TRBV10-3 and TRBJ2-6; maybe TRBD2 (5 bases). V was shortened by 8 bases and J by 4 bases, with 15 bases between the two germline ends. Germline V lookup: CDR1 ENHRY, CDR2 SYGVKD. The CDR3 length is 15 residues. CDR3 bases: TGTGCCATCGCGGCGGGCAACCTCGGGGCCAACGTCCTGACTTTC. As protein: CAIAAGNLGANVLTF.

The J gene is TRBJ1-5, the V gene TRBV6-6; no definite D call. V was pared by 5 bases and J by 5 bases, with 19 bases between. In germline, CDR1 is MNHNY, CDR2 SVGAGI (reference sequence). This CDR3 spans 16 amino acids. CDR3 bases: TGTGCCAGCAGTAAGTACCGGAACATTCGCGATCAGCCCCAGCATTTT. Translation gives CASSKYRNIRDQPQHF.

This clonotype has more than one count but fewer than ten. An end of the junction does not agree with germline; a read error may underlie this. The chain links TRBV29-1 to TRBJ2-2; D perhaps matches TRBD1 (6 bases). The CDR3 sequence is 12 residues long. The germline gives CDR1 SQVTM, CDR2 ANQGSEA. CDR3 residues: CCAEGDTWELFF. DNA of the CDR3: TGCTGCGCCGAAGGGGACACCTGGGAGCTGTTTTTT.

As to this clonotype: This may stem from a read error, because a much larger clone lies one nucleotide away. The J gene is TRBJ2-1, the V gene TRBV5-1; TRBD1 agrees at 9 bases. Germline V gene data show CDR1 as SGHRS and CDR2 as YFSETQ. The CDR3 totals 16 residues. Trimming at V came to 0 bases and at J to 6 bases, leaving 7 bases not matched to a gene. CDR3 nucleotide sequence: TGCGCCAGCAGCTTGGATGGGAACAGGGGGCTCAATGAGCAGTTCTTC. Translation gives CASSLDGNRGLNEQFF.

Remarks on this clonotype: At one boundary the junction diverges from the germline segment, which might be a read error. V and J are TRBV12-3 or TRBV12-4 and TRBJ1-4; 8 nucleotides line up with TRBD1. The CDR3 runs 14 residues. CDR3 in DNA: TGTGCCATCAGTTTAGGACAGGGAGTTGGAAAACTGTTTTTT. Amino acid sequence: CAISLGQGVGKLFF.

The sample holds many counts of this clonotype. This rearrangement joins TRBV4-1 to TRBJ1-1, with 7 bases that match TRBD1. The CDR3 has 15 residues. V lost 5 bases and J lost 0; bases outside the gene matches: 6. From germline, CDR1 is MGHRA and CDR2 YSYEKL. The CDR3 protein is CASSNPTGLNTEAFF. The DNA for the CDR3 is TGCGCCAGCAGCAACCCGACAGGGTTGAACACTGAAGCTTTCTTT.

This sequence joins TRBV6-6 and TRBJ2-1; 7 bases fit TRBD1. The V gene end was trimmed by 10 bases and the J gene end by 8 bases; junction bases not matched to a gene: 14. Looked up from germline, CDR1 is MNHNY and CDR2 is SVGAGI (reference sequence). The CDR3 has 14 amino acids. CDR3 region: CANRTGGPKHEQFF. CDR3 bases: TGTGCCAACAGGACAGGAGGCCCTAAGCATGAGCAGTTCTTC.